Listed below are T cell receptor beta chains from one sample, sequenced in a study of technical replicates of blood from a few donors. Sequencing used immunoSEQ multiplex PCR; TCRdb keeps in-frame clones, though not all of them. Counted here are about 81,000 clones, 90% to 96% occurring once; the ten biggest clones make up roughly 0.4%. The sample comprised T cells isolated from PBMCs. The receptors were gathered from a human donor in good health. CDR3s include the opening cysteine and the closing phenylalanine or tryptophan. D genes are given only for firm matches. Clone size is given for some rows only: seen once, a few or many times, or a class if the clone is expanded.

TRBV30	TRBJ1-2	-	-	CAWSAFRDLTNYGYTF	TGTGCCTGGAGCGCCTTCCGGGACTTGACTAACTATGGCTACACCTTC
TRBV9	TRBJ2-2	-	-	CASSVSANTGELFF	TGTGCCAGCAGCGTCAGTGCGAACACCGGGGAGCTGTTTTTT
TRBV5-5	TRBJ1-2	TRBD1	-	CASSLVTGAGYYGYTF	TGTGCCAGCAGCTTGGTCACAGGGGCAGGGTACTATGGCTACACCTTC
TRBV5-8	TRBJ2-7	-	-	CASSTGTSSSYEQYF	TGTGCCAGCAGCACTGGGACTTCGAGCTCCTACGAGCAGTACTTC
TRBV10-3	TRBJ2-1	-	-	CAISVLESSYNEQFF	TGTGCCATCAGCGTCTTGGAGAGCTCCTACAATGAGCAGTTCTTC
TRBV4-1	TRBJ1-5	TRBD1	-	CASSQGQGSQPQHF	TGCGCCAGCAGCCAGGGACAGGGGAGTCAGCCCCAGCATTTT
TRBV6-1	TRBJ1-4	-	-	CASGRDIEKLFF	TGTGCCAGCGGCCGGGACATCGAAAAACTGTTTTTT
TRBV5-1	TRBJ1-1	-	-	CASSPTESEAFF	TGCGCCAGCAGCCCCACCGAGTCTGAAGCTTTCTTT
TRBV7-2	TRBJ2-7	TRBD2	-	CASCELGGRGYEQYF	TGTGCCAGCTGTGAACTTGGCGGGAGGGGATACGAGCAGTACTTC
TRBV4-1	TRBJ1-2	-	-	CASSQDVRGFNGYTF	TGCGCCAGCAGCCAAGACGTCCGGGGGTTCAATGGCTACACCTTC
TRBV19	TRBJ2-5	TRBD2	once	CASSSSGVQETQYF	TGTGCCAGTAGTTCTAGCGGAGTTCAAGAGACCCAGTACTTC
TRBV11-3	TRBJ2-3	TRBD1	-	CASSSRQGSHPDTQYF	TGTGCCAGCAGCTCCCGACAGGGGTCTCACCCAGATACGCAGTATTTT
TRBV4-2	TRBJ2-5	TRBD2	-	CASSDTLAPETQYF	TGTGCCAGCAGCGATACACTAGCGCCCGAGACCCAGTACTTC
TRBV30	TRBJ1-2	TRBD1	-	CAWSTYGTGIYGYTF	TGTGCCTGGAGTACTTACGGGACAGGGATCTATGGCTACACCTTC
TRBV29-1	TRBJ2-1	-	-	CSVEGGNEQFF	TGCAGCGTTGAGGGCGGGAATGAGCAGTTCTTC
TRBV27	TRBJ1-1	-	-	CASSLNGAMGAFF	TGTGCCAGCAGTTTAAATGGGGCAATGGGAGCTTTCTTT
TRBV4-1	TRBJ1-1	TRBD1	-	CASSHTDRDDTEAFF	TGCGCCAGCAGCCACACGGACAGGGATGACACTGAAGCTTTCTTT
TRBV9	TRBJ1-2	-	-	CASSVGHREGYTF	TGTGCCAGCAGCGTAGGTCACAGGGAAGGCTACACCTTC
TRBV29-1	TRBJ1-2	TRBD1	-	CSVLTGVNYGYTF	TGCAGCGTTTTAACAGGGGTTAACTATGGCTACACCTTC
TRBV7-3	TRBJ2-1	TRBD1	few	CASSPGTGGRNEQFF	TGTGCCAGCAGCCCCGGGACAGGGGGCCGCAATGAGCAGTTCTTC
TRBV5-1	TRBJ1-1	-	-	CASSAMTFTTEAFF	TGCGCCAGCAGCGCGATGACATTTACCACTGAAGCTTTCTTT
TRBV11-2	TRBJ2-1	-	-	CASSLGGPAQFF	TGTGCCAGCAGCTTAGGGGGCCCTGCACAGTTCTTC
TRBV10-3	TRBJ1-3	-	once	CAIRFNSGPKRDTIYF	TGTGCCATCAGATTTAACAGCGGTCCGAAGAGGGACACCATATATTTT
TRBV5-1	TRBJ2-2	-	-	CASSLGLRPLTGELFF	TGCGCCAGCAGCCTGGGACTGAGGCCATTAACCGGGGAGCTGTTTTTT
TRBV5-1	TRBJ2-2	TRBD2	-	CASSLIPGLADPANTGELFF	TGCGCCAGCAGCTTGATACCGGGACTAGCGGATCCCGCGAACACCGGGGAGCTGTTTTTT
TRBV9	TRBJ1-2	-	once	CASNPGTYGYGYTF	TGTGCCAGCAACCCCGGGACTTACGGCTATGGCTACACCTTC
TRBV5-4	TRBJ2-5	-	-	CASRQTVQETQYF	TGTGCCAGCAGACAGACAGTCCAAGAGACCCAGTACTTC